Listed below are T cell receptor beta chains from one sample, sequenced in a study of cytomegalovirus exposure and HLA in healthy donors. TCRdb's table, derived via immunoSEQ multiplex PCR, lists solely in-frame clones and lacks some. This sample yields about 140,000 clones, of which over 70% are seen a single time; 4.5% to 6% belongs to the top ten. Sequenced sample: PBMCs. The receptor source for this set is a male donor in good health and CMV-seronegative. The CDR3 runs from the conserved cysteine through the conserved F or W. D genes are given only for firm matches. The listing skips clone size in some rows; elsewhere it reads once, few, many or a size class.

>.|TRBJ2-3|.|TRBV6-6
TGTGCCAGCAGTAGGATAGCCACCACAGATACGCAGTATTTT
CASSRIATTDTQYF
>.|TRBJ2-3|.|TRBV4-2
TGTGCCAGCAGCCAACCACACACAGATACGCAGTATTTT
CASSQPHTDTQYF
>.|TRBJ1-1|.|TRBV10-3
TGTGCCATCAGTCCGACAGGGAACACTGAAGCTTTCTTT
CAISPTGNTEAFF
>TRBD2|TRBJ2-1|.|TRBV2
TGTGCCAGCAGATACGGGACTAGCATCTACAATGAGCAGTTCTTC
CASRYGTSIYNEQFF
>TRBD1|TRBJ1-2|.|TRBV27
TGTGCCAGCAGTTCCCCGGGACAGGCCATCTATGGCTACACCTTC
CASSSPGQAIYGYTF
>TRBD2|TRBJ2-1|.|TRBV7-2
TGTGCCAGCAGCTTAGATCTAGCGGGGGTTAAACTCTCCTACAATGAGCAGTTCTTC
CASSLDLAGVKLSYNEQFF
>.|TRBJ2-6|.|TRBV7-2
TGTGCCAGCAGCTTAGGTCGCTCTGGGGCCAACGTCCTGACTTTC
CASSLGRSGANVLTF
>.|TRBJ1-2|.|TRBV7-9
TGTGCCAGCAGCTTAGGGTCGCGAGCTCCCAACTATGGCTACACCTTC
CASSLGSRAPNYGYTF
>.|TRBJ2-3|.|TRBV4-3
TGCGCCAGCAGCCCTATGGCGGGGCTGAGCACAGATACGCAGTATTTT
CASSPMAGLSTDTQYF
>.|TRBJ2-7|.|TRBV19
TGTGCCAGCACGGCGGTGTGGGGCCCCTACGAGCAGTACTTC
CASTAVWGPYEQYF
>.|TRBJ2-1|.|TRBV29-1
TGCAGCGGGCTGGGGCAAAACTACAATGAGCAGTTCTTC
CSGLGQNYNEQFF
>TRBD1|TRBJ1-1|once|TRBV2
TGTGCCAGCAGGGACAGGGCGAACACTGAAGCTTTCTTT
CASRDRANTEAFF
>TRBD1|TRBJ2-3|.|TRBV29-1
TGCAGCGTCCGGGACAGGGATGGCACAGATACGCAGTATTTT
CSVRDRDGTDTQYF
>.|TRBJ1-2|.|TRBV5-1
TGCGCCAGCAGCGCAGCAGGGGACGGCTACACCTTC
CASSAAGDGYTF
>.|TRBJ2-5|.|TRBV27
TGTGCCAGCAGGAGGAGTTCCCAAGAGACCCAGTACTTC
CASRRSSQETQYF
>TRBD1|TRBJ1-1|.|TRBV11-2
TGTGCCAGCAGCCCAGCAGGGGGCTTGTGGACTGAAGCTTTCTTT
CASSPAGGLWTEAFF
>.|TRBJ1-5|.|TRBV4-2
TGTGCCAGCAGCCGGGAAAGGAGGAGCAATCAGCCCCAGCATTTT
CASSRERRSNQPQHF
>.|TRBJ1-3|.|TRBV4-3
TGCGCCAGCAGCCAGTCTAACTCTGGAAACACCATATATTTT
CASSQSNSGNTIYF
>.|TRBJ1-5|.|TRBV28
TGTGCCAGCAGTTTTCGGGGAAGCAATCAGCCCCAGCATTTT
CASSFRGSNQPQHF
>.|TRBJ1-6|.|TRBV10-2
TGCGCCAGCCAGGCGGGAAATAATTCACCCCTCCACTTT
CASQAGNNSPLHF
>.|TRBJ2-5|.|TRBV10-3
TGTGCCATCAGTGAGCAACACCCTCCGAGGGAGACCCAGTACTTC
CAISEQHPPRETQYF
>TRBD1|TRBJ2-1|.|TRBV19
TGTGCCAGTAGTCCCTTGGACAGGGGCCCCTACAATGAGCAGTTCTTC
CASSPLDRGPYNEQFF
>TRBD2|TRBJ2-5|.|TRBV4-1
TGCGCCAGCAGCCAAGACCCCAGCGGGGGGCCCGCTGGCCAGTACTTC
CASSQDPSGGPAGQYF
>TRBD1|TRBJ2-2|.|TRBV6-4
TGTGCCAGCAGTGCGGACCCGGGACAGACCGGGGAGCTGTTTTTT
CASSADPGQTGELFF
>.|TRBJ2-6|.|TRBV7-2
TGTGCCAGCAGCTTAGTAGATGCCGGGGCCAACGTCCTGACTTTC
CASSLVDAGANVLTF
>.|TRBJ1-2|.|TRBV23-1
TGCGCCAGCAGCCACAAAAGGGGCAGGGACAATGGCTACACCTTC
CASSHKRGRDNGYTF
>.|TRBJ1-1|.|TRBV7-9
TGTGCCAGCAACTCAATGGGGGGCACTGAAGCTTTCTTT
CASNSMGGTEAFF
>.|TRBJ1-1|.|TRBV18
TGTGCCAGCTCACTTATTGGGCTCGACACTGAAGCTTTCTTT
CASSLIGLDTEAFF
>.|TRBJ1-1|few|TRBV2
TGTGCCAGCAGCACAGGATACACTGAAGCTTTCTTT
CASSTGYTEAFF
>.|TRBJ2-7|.|TRBV28
TGTGCCAGCAGTTTCGACGAGCAGTACTTC
CASSFDEQYF
>.|TRBJ2-7|.|TRBV5-8
TGTGCCAGCAGCCCCGTTCGGGAGCAGTACTTC
CASSPVREQYF
>.|TRBJ1-2|once|TRBV11-2
TGTGCCAGCAGCCCCGCGACAGGCTACACCTTC
CASSPATGYTF
>TRBD2|TRBJ2-2|.|TRBV6-4
TGTGCCAGCAGTGCCCAGGGAGGGGTTGCCGGGGAGCTGTTTTTT
CASSAQGGVAGELFF
>.|TRBJ2-2|.|TRBV5-4
TGTGCCAGTTCGTCGAACACCGGGGAGCTGTTTTTT
CASSSNTGELFF
>.|TRBJ2-7|once|TRBV2
TGTGCCAGCAGTTTCAGGGGCGGAGAGCAGTACTTC
CASSFRGGEQYF
>.|TRBJ1-2|.|TRBV27
TGTGCCAGCAGTCCCCGAGCGGGCTATGGCTACACCTTC
CASSPRAGYGYTF
>TRBD1|TRBJ1-1|.|TRBV25-1
TGTGCCAGCAGTGGGGGGCCAGGGGGGAACACTGAAGCTTTCTTT
CASSGGPGGNTEAFF
>.|TRBJ1-1|.|TRBV6-4
TGTGCCAGCAGTGAAGGGACACTATACACTGAAGCTTTCTTT
CASSEGTLYTEAFF
>.|TRBJ2-3|.|TRBV28
TGTGCCAGCAGTTTACAACCGGGTCCTACGCAGTATTTT
CASSLQPGPTQYF
>TRBD1|TRBJ2-1|.|TRBV6-5
TGTGCCAGCAGGCACAGGGGGATGAACAATGAGCAGTTCTTC
CASRHRGMNNEQFF
>.|TRBJ1-1|.|TRBV7-9
TGTGCCAGCAGCTTAGAACAGGGTTACGACACTGAAGCTTTCTTT
CASSLEQGYDTEAFF